Below, one TCR beta chain is given with its context. Its antigen target is currently unknown. No base quality information exists; no much larger clone differs at one position. The immunoSEQ Assay, a bias-controlled multiplex PCR, was used to amplify TCRbeta CDR3 regions from genomic DNA. The paper's processing steps were these. The number of nucleated cells in each sample was estimated from the amplification of reference gene primers within the assay. To quantify the absolute abundance of each unique TCRbeta CDR3 rearrangement, sequence reads were collapsed and filtered. Productive Simpson clonality was computed per sample as the square root of Simpson's diversity index over productive rearrangements. The table was pulled from immuneACCESS by TCRdb, which kept in-frame rearrangements only. Such tables lose some clones; where checked, under half of the loss comes from unresolved V genes, and the rest has no known cause. The V and J calls and clone size were taken over from that table, and D and trimming were inferred from the DNA. A total of around 45,000 clones appear in this sample, 83% of them only once. Under 8.5% of the sample belongs to the ten largest clones.

The sample comes from a study of blood T cell repertoires in COVID-19 (TCRdb year 2020). About the investigation overall: Samples covering the acute and convalescent phases of COVID-19 were provided by collaborators in the United States, Italy and Spain. The material from the prospective study consisted of cDNA or gDNA derived from T cells, B-cell-depleted T cells, or PBMCs. The dataset comprised deeply sampled blood TCRbeta repertoires from subjects exposed to, actively infected with, or recovered from COVID-19. The repertoires were released in a freely available public database meant as a resource for research on the immune response to SARS-CoV-2. The samples were drawn from the first 160 participants of the ongoing ImmuneRACE study and from 1,200 or so subjects provided by 6 global collaborators. The sample metadata nearly always contained a de-identified subject ID, COVID-19 status, age in years and sex. Where HLA class I and class II types were available, the types were taken from metadata supplied by the sample provider, not from assay-based typing. On the study overall, not on this receptor specifically: How much clinical and demographic metadata was included differed by source and by participant, and the metadata was provided uncurated.

The collaborating institutions used their own protocols to collect whole blood in K2EDTA tubes. Collaborator samples were shipped for TCRbeta analysis as frozen whole blood, isolated PBMCs, or DNA extracted from either sample type. This TCR came from a man at least 80 years old in a cohort sampled during active COVID-19. Sequenced sample: peripheral blood.

The sequence in DNA is TGTGCCAGCATGGGAGCGGGGGAATTGTGGGAGACCCAGTACTTC. This is translated as CASMGAGELWETQYF. The chain is assembled from TRBV2 and TRBJ2-5, with 8 central nucleotides matching TRBD2. Counted from cysteine to phenylalanine, this CDR3 has 15 amino acids. The entry retains the CDR3 DNA only, 45 bases that are in frame from base 1. The germline V gene sets CDR1 to SNHLY and CDR2 to FYNNEI. Trimming accounts for 7 bases at V and 5 bases at J, while the number of junction bases matched to no gene is 12.